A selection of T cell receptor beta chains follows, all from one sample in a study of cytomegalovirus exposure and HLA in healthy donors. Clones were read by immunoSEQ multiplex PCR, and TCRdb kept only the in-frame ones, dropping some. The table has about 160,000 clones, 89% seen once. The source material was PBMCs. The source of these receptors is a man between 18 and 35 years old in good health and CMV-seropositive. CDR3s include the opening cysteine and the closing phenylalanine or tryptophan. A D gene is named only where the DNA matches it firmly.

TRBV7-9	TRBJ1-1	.	TGTGCCAGCAGCTTGCAGTATAACACTGAAGCTTTCTTT	CASSLQYNTEAFF
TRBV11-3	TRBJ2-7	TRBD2	TGTGCCAGCAGCGGGAGGGGCGAGCAGTACTTC	CASSGRGEQYF
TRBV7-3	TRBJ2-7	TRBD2	TGTGCCAGCAGCTCTACTAGCGGGCTCAACTACGAGCAGTACTTC	CASSSTSGLNYEQYF
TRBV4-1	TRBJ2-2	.	TGCGCCAGCAGCCAGACTAACACCGGGGAGCTGTTTTTT	CASSQTNTGELFF
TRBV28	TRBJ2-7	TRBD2	TGTGCCAGCATCCCTAGCGGGAGGGCCTACGAGCAGTACTTC	CASIPSGRAYEQYF
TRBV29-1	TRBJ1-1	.	TGCAGCGTCCGTGGACAGATTGAAGCTTTCTTT	CSVRGQIEAFF
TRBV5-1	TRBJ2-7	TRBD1	TGCGCCAGCAGCTTGCCCGGACAGGGAGGCTACGAGCAGTACTTC	CASSLPGQGGYEQYF
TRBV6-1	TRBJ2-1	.	TGTGCCAGCAGTTCCCGACAAAGGCTCAATGAGCAGTTCTTC	CASSSRQRLNEQFF
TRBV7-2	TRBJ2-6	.	TGTGCCAGCAGGACAGCACTACCCTTATCTGGGGCCAACGTCCTGACTTTC	CASRTALPLSGANVLTF
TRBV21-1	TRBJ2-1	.	TGTGCCAGCAGCAAAAGACCAACTATGAGGAATGAGCAGTTCTTC	CASSKRPTMRNEQFF
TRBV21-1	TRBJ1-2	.	TGTGCCAGCAGCAAAGTGGGCCTCAGGCCCTACTTGTTC	CASSKVGLRPYLF
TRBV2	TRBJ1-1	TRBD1	TGTGCCAGCAGTGGAGACAGGGGGGTTTGGGGAATGAACACTGAAGCTTTCTTT	CASSGDRGVWGMNTEAFF
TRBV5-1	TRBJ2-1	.	TGCGCCAGCAGCGTGCACAAGACTAGGTATCCCAATGAGCAGTTCTTC	CASSVHKTRYPNEQFF
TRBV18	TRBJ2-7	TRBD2	TGTGCCAGCTCACCCCTGCGACCGAGCGGGAGGGTGTCCTACGAGCAGTACTTC	CASSPLRPSGRVSYEQYF
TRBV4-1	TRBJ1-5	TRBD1	TGCGCCAGCAGCCTAGGGACAGGGAATCAGCCCCAGCATTTT	CASSLGTGNQPQHF
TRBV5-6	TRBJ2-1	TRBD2	TGTGCCAGCAGTAGCGGGAGCTACAATGAGCAGTTCTTC	CASSSGSYNEQFF
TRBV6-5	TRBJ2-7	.	TGTGCCAGCGGGAGGATTGGAAACTACGAGCAGTACTTC	CASGRIGNYEQYF
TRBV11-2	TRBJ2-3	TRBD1	TGTGCCAGCAGCTTTGGACAGGGAGCAGATACGCAGTATTTT	CASSFGQGADTQYF
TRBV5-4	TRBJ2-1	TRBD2	TGTGCCAGCAGCCCGGGACTAGCGGGAGGATACTCCTACAATGAGCAGTTCTTC	CASSPGLAGGYSYNEQFF
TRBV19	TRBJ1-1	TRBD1	TGTGCCAGTAGTGGGGACAGGGCGAACACTGAAGCTTTCTTT	CASSGDRANTEAFF
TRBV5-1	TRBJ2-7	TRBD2	TGCGCCAGCAGTCAGGGGACTAGCGGGTACGAGCAGTACTTC	CASSQGTSGYEQYF
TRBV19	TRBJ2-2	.	TGTGCCAGTAGTACTGACGGGGGGCGCACCGGGGAGCTGTTTTTT	CASSTDGGRTGELFF
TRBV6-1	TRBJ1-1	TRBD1	TGTGCCAGCAGTCCTAGACAGGGGACCACTGAAGCTTTCTTT	CASSPRQGTTEAFF
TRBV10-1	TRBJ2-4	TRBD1	TGCGCCGACCCCACGGGACAGTCAGCCAAAAACATTCAGTACTTC	CADPTGQSAKNIQYF
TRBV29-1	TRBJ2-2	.	TGCAGCGTTGGGGGCGCGCGCACCGGGGAGCTGTTTTTT	CSVGGARTGELFF
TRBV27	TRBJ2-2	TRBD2	TGTGCCAGCAGTTGGCTTCTCCCGGGACTAGCGGGAGGAGGAAACACCGGGGAGCTGTTTTTT	CASSWLLPGLAGGGNTGELFF
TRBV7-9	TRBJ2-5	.	TGTGCCAGCAGCTTAGTTCAGGAAGAGACCCAGTACTTC	CASSLVQEETQYF
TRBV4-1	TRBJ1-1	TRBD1	TGCGCCAGCGGGACAGTGAACACTGAAGCTTTCTTT	CASGTVNTEAFF
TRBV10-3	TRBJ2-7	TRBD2	TGTGCCATCAACCCGGGACTAGCGGGGGACGAGCAGTACTTC	CAINPGLAGDEQYF
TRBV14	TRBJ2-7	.	TGTGCCAGCAGGCATTCCGGAGAGTACGAGCAGTACTTC	CASRHSGEYEQYF
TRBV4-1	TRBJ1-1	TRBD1	TGCGCCAGCAGCCACCGACAGGGGACCACTGAAGCTTTCTTT	CASSHRQGTTEAFF
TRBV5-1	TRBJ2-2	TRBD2	TGCGCCAGCAGCGGTGGGACTAGCGGAACCGGGGAGCTGTTTTTT	CASSGGTSGTGELFF